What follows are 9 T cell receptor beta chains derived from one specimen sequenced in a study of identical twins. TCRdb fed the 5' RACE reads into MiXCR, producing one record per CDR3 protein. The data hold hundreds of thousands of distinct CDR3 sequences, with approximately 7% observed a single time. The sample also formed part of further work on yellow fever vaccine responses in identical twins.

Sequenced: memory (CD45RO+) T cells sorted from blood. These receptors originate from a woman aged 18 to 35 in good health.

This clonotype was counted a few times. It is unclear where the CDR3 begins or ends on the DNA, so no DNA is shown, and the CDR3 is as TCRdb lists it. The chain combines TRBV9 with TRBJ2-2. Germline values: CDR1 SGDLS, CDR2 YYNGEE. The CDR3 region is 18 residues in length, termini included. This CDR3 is CASKESLWEWTNTGELFF.

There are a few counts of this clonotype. The CDR3 region is CASSTDREGGQPQHF. CDR3 DNA sequence: TGTGCCAGCAGTACTGACAGGGAGGGGGGTCAGCCCCAGCATTTT. J is TRBJ1-5 and V is TRBV7-9, with 7 bases identical to TRBD1. CDR3 length: 15 amino acids. CDR1 and CDR2 from the germline V gene are SEHNR and FQNEAQ (reference sequence). The trim removed 6 bases at V and 6 bases at J, leaving 11 bases unmatched.

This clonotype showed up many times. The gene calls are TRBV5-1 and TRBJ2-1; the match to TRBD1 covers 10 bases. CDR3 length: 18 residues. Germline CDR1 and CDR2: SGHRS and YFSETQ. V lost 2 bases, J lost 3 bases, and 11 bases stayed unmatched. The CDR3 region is CASSFRQGAHLYYNEQFF. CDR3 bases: TGCGCCAGCAGCTTCCGACAGGGGGCCCATCTTTACTACAATGAGCAGTTCTTC.

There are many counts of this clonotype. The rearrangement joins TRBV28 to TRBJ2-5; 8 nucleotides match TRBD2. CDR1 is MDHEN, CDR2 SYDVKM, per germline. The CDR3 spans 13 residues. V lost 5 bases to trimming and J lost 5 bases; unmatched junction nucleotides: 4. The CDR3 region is CASSQTGGETQYF. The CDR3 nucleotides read TGTGCCAGCAGTCAAACGGGAGGGGAGACCCAGTACTTC.

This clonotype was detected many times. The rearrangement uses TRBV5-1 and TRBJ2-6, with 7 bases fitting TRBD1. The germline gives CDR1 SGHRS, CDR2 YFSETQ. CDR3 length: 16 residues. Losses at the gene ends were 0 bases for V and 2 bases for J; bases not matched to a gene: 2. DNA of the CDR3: TGCGCCAGCAGCTTGGACCAGGGGGCTGGGGCCAACGTCCTGACTTTC. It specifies CASSLDQGAGANVLTF.

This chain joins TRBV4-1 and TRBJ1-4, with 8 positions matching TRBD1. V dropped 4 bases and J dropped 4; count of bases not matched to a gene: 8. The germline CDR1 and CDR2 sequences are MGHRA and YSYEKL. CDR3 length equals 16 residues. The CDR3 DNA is TGCGCCAGCAGCCCCCTTCCGGACAGGGTTAATGAAAAACTGTTTTTT. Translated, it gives CASSPLPDRVNEKLFF.

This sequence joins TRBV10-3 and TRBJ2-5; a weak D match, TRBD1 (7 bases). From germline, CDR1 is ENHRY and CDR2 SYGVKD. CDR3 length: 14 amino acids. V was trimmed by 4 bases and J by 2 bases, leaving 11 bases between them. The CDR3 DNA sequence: TGTGCCATCAGTGGCGGGACAGCTCAAGAGACCCAGTACTTC. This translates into CAISGGTAQETQYF.

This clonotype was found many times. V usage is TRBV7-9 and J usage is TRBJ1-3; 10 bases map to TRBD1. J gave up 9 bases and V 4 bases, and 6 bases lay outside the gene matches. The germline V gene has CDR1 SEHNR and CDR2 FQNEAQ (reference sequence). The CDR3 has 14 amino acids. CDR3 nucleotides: TGTGCCAGCAGCTACGGGACAGGGGATAGCACCATATATTTT. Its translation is CASSYGTGDSTIYF.

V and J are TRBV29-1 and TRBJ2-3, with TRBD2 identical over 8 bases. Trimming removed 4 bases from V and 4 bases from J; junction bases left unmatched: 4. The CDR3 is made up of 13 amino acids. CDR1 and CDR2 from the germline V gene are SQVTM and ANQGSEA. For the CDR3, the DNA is TGCAGCGTTGTGACGGGGGGGGCAGATACGCAGTATTTT. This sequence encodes CSVVTGGADTQYF.